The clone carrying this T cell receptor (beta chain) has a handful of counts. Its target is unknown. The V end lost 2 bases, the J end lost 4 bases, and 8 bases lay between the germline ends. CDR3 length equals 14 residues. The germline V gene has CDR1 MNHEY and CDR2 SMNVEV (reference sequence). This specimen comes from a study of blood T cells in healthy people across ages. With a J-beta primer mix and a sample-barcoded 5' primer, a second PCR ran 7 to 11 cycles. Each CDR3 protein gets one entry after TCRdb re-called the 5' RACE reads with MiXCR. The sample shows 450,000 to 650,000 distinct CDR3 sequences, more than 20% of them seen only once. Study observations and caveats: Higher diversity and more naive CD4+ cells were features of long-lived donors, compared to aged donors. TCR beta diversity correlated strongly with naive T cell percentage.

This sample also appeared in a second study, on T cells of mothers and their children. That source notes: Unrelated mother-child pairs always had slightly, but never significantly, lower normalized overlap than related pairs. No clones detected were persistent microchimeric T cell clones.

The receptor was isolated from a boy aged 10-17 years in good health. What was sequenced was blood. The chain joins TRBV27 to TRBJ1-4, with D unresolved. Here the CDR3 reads CASSLEFGNEKLFF. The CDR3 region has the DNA TGTGCCAGCAGTTTAGAGTTTGGTAATGAAAAACTGTTTTTT.